Below, 29 T cell receptor beta chains from the same sample are listed, as sequenced in a study of T cell responses to AZD1222 COVID-19 vaccine. The assay was immunoSEQ multiplex PCR, and TCRdb's table has in-frame clones only and misses some. The sample records approximately 94,000 clones, about nine tenths being singletons. Sequenced material: peripheral blood, taken on day 0 of AZD1222 vaccination. Receptor source: an adult in good health.

This rearrangement joins TRBV6-5 to TRBJ2-3; a possible D gene is TRBD2 (5 bases). Germline CDR1 and CDR2: MNHEY and SVGAGI. V lost 4 bases and J lost 1, with 15 bases in between. CDR3 length equals 16 residues. CDR3 in amino acids: CASSSGFSGGTDTQYF. The CDR3, as DNA: TGTGCCAGCAGTTCGGGATTCAGTGGGGGCACAGATACGCAGTATTTT.

The chain couples TRBV29-1 to TRBJ2-1; D may be TRBD2 (5 bases). Trimming cost V 4 bases and J 2 bases, with 12 bases left between them. The CDR3 runs 14 residues. Germline loops: CDR1 SQVTM, CDR2 ANQGSEA. CDR3 sequence (DNA): TGCAGCGTTGTCGGACTGTACACCTACAATGAGCAGTTCTTC. Protein: CSVVGLYTYNEQFF.

This chain connects TRBV6-5 to TRBJ1-2; 7 nucleotides line up with TRBD1. The CDR3 consists of 15 residues. CDR1 is MNHEY, CDR2 SVGAGI, per germline. Trimming removed 8 bases from V and 7 bases from J; junction bases left unmatched: 16. The CDR3 here is CASSDRTIVPSGYTF. The CDR3 nucleotides are TGTGCCAGCTCGGACAGGACTATCGTTCCCTCTGGCTACACCTTC.

This sequence joins TRBV19 and TRBJ2-1; TRBD2 agrees at 10 bases. Looked up from germline, CDR1 is LNHDA and CDR2 is SQIVND (reference sequence). Losses at the gene ends were 8 bases for V and 4 bases for J; bases not matched to a gene: 5. The CDR3 loop spans 14 amino acids. This CDR3 reads CASGLAGVYNEQFF. For the CDR3, the DNA is TGTGCCAGTGGCCTAGCGGGAGTTTACAATGAGCAGTTCTTC.

The chain employs TRBV7-3 and TRBJ1-3; the D is unclear. V was cut by 6 bases and J by 0 bases, with 9 bases left in between. Germline CDR1 reads SGHTA; CDR2 reads FQGTGA. The CDR3 is made up of 14 amino acids. CDR3 sequence: CASSDSSSGNTIYF. The CDR3 nucleotides are TGTGCCAGCAGTGATTCGAGCTCTGGAAACACCATATATTTT.

This clone was recorded a few times. The J gene is TRBJ2-6, the V gene TRBV7-8, with D perhaps TRBD1 or TRBD2 (5 bases each). This CDR3 spans 17 amino acids. V lost 5 bases to trimming and J lost 0 bases, with 14 bases between them. The germline CDR1 and CDR2 sequences are SGHVS and FQNEAQ. The CDR3 loop reads CASSPGRDASGANVLTF. In DNA, the CDR3 is TGTGCCAGCAGCCCAGGCCGGGACGCCTCTGGGGCCAACGTCCTGACTTTC.

The chain employs TRBV19 and TRBJ1-2, with D maybe TRBD1 (5 bases). Germline loops: CDR1 LNHDA, CDR2 SQIVND (reference sequence). The CDR3 covers 14 residues. The V and J ends lost 6 bases and 1 base respectively, with 12 bases between them. The CDR3 spells CASSLGQGNYGYTF. CDR3 in DNA: TGTGCCAGTAGCTTAGGGCAGGGTAACTATGGCTACACCTTC.

This clone was detected only once. The V gene is TRBV10-3, the J gene TRBJ2-2; 9 nucleotides match TRBD1. V shed 9 bases, J shed 1 base, and the junction held 3 bases outside the gene matches. CDR3 length: 14 residues. CDR1 is ENHRY, CDR2 SYGVKD, per germline. The CDR3 is CAMRQGENTGELFF. The CDR3 DNA reads as TGTGCCATGCGACAGGGGGAGAACACCGGGGAGCTGTTTTTT.

The J gene is TRBJ2-3, the V gene TRBV19; D remains ambiguous. The germline gives CDR1 LNHDA, CDR2 SQIVND (reference sequence). Deletions cut 3 bases from V and 3 bases from J, with 10 bases between. The CDR3 has 14 residues. This chain's CDR3 is CASSIFHQTDTQYF. The CDR3 nucleotides are TGTGCCAGTAGTATTTTCCACCAAACAGATACGCAGTATTTT. The full variable domain, rest sourced from reference TRBV19 and TRBJ2-3, is DGGITQSPKYLFRKEGQNVTLSCEQNLNHDAMYWYRQDPGQGLRLIYYSQIVNDFQKGDIAEGYSVSREKKESFPLTVTSAQKNPTAFYLCASSIFHQTDTQYFGPGTRLTVL.

The rearrangement joins TRBV7-3 to TRBJ2-3; 9 bases are shared with TRBD2. The CDR3 loop spans 16 amino acids. CDR1 and CDR2 from the germline V gene are SGHTA and FQGTGA. The V gene end was trimmed by 2 bases and the J gene end by 2 bases; junction bases not matched to a gene: 5. The CDR3 region is CASSLLLAGNTDTQYF. CDR3 sequence (DNA): TGTGCCAGCAGCTTACTGCTAGCGGGGAACACAGATACGCAGTATTTT.

This clone is a singleton in its sample. The CDR3 reads CASSPVVATNEKLFF. The CDR3, as DNA: TGTGCCAGCTCACCGGTGGTTGCAACTAATGAAAAACTGTTTTTT. V is TRBV18 and J is TRBJ1-4; no firm D call. The ends were cut back, 3 bases at V and 0 bases at J, with 8 bases in the middle. Germline V CDR1 and CDR2: KGHSH, LQKENI. This CDR3 comprises 15 residues.

J is TRBJ2-1 and V is TRBV6-4; TRBD2 agrees at 10 bases. V was pared by 2 bases and J by 0 bases, with 7 bases of the junction left unmatched. Germline CDR1 reads MRHNA; CDR2 reads SNTAGT. This CDR3 region has 18 residues. As DNA, the CDR3 is TGTGCCAGCAGTGACCCCCAGCGGGAGGGTAGCTCCTACAATGAGCAGTTCTTC. Translated, it gives CASSDPQREGSSYNEQFF.

This clone was seen a single time. The CDR3 region is CAWIREDTEAFF. For the CDR3, the DNA is TGTGCCTGGATAAGGGAGGATACTGAAGCTTTCTTT. V gene TRBV30 combines with J gene TRBJ1-1; D unclear. The CDR3 contains 12 residues. The germline V and J ends were trimmed by 4 bases and 5 bases, with 11 bases remaining between them. The V gene's germline CDR1 is GTSNPN and CDR2 SVGIG (reference sequence).

This clone has only one observation. V gene TRBV18 combines with J gene TRBJ2-5, with 8 bases lining up with TRBD2. The ends lost 6 bases at V and 2 bases at J; junction bases unmatched: 8. The length of the CDR3 is 15 residues. From germline, CDR1 is KGHSH and CDR2 LQKENI. The chain's CDR3 is CASSPALAGQETQYF. The CDR3 DNA is TGTGCCAGCTCCCCAGCTCTAGCGGGTCAAGAGACCCAGTACTTC.

The V call is TRBV5-1, the J call TRBJ2-3; 8 bases line up with TRBD2. The CDR3 contains 17 residues. V lost 0 bases, J lost 3 bases, and 9 bases stayed unmatched. Germline-derived CDR1 and CDR2 are SGHRS and YFSETQ. The CDR3 DNA reads TGCGCCAGCAGCTTGGGTCCCCTTAGCGGGACTACAGATACGCAGTATTTT. Translated: CASSLGPLSGTTDTQYF.

J is TRBJ1-3 and V is TRBV6-5; D gene ambiguous. Looked up from germline, CDR1 is MNHEY and CDR2 is SVGAGI. V was pared by 11 bases and J by 4 bases, with 21 bases between. This CDR3 is 15 amino acids long. CDR3 in DNA: TGTGCCTCTTACTCCGGGGTCGGGAAAGGAAACACCATATATTTT. Its translation: CASYSGVGKGNTIYF.

The V gene is TRBV2, the J gene TRBJ1-5; 9 bases match TRBD1. The J segment lost 7 bases and the V segment lost 8 bases, leaving 9 bases of the junction unmatched. The CDR3 runs to 14 residues. Germline CDR1 is SNHLY and CDR2 is FYNNEI. The CDR3: CASLRDRDEQPQHF. CDR3 coding DNA: TGTGCCAGCCTTAGGGACAGGGATGAACAGCCCCAGCATTTT.

This chain connects TRBV6-6 to TRBJ2-7; TRBD2 matches at 8 bases. This CDR3 region has 16 residues. V dropped 6 bases and J dropped 1; count of bases not matched to a gene: 11. Germline CDR1 is MNHNY and CDR2 is SVGAGI (reference sequence). The CDR3 DNA reads TGTGCCAGCAGCGCAACCACGTCGGGAGGGTCCTACGAGCAGTACTTC. Its translation: CASSATTSGGSYEQYF.

V usage is TRBV11-2 and J usage is TRBJ2-7; D is unresolved. CDR3 size: 13 residues. Germline lookup yields CDR1 SGHAT and CDR2 FQNNGV. The V end was cut by 1 base, the J end by 1 base, with 5 bases between. CDR3 nucleotides: TGTGCCAGCAGCTTAGTGAGTTCCTACGAGCAGTACTTC. This codes for CASSLVSSYEQYF.

The genes are TRBV5-5 and TRBJ1-6; D remains unclear. Trimming cost V 4 bases and J 0 bases, with 14 bases left between them. CDR1 and CDR2 from the germline V gene are SGHKS and YYEKEE (reference sequence). The CDR3 runs 17 residues. In DNA form, the CDR3 reads TGTGCCAGCAGCCGGCTACTCCCGAGCTCCTATAATTCACCCCTCCACTTT. Amino acids: CASSRLLPSSYNSPLHF.

V is TRBV5-1 and J is TRBJ2-3; D gene ambiguous. Germline loops: CDR1 SGHRS, CDR2 YFSETQ. This CDR3 contains 13 residues. Trimming took 4 bases from V and 2 from J, leaving 8 bases between them. The CDR3 is CASSDGITDTQYF. CDR3 nucleotides: TGCGCCAGCAGCGATGGGATCACAGATACGCAGTATTTT.

The V and J genes are TRBV20-1 and TRBJ1-5; D is unresolved. The CDR3 spans 13 residues. Per the germline V gene, CDR1 is DFQATT and CDR2 is SNEGSKA (reference sequence). Trimming shortened V by 3 bases and J by 7 bases, and 13 bases separated the two germline ends. The DNA of the CDR3 is TGCAGTGCTAGTGTCGCACTCACCCAGCCCCAGCATTTT. Its translation: CSASVALTQPQHF.

The chain uses TRBV30 and TRBJ1-5, with 8 nucleotides matching TRBD1. The CDR3 extends over 20 amino acids. The junction had 19 bases not matched to a gene; V was cut back by 2 bases and J by 1 base. Germline V CDR1 and CDR2: GTSNPN, SVGIG (reference sequence). In DNA form, the CDR3 reads TGTGCCTGGAGTTTACCCAGGGGGCCAGGGCGCTTTATCAGCAATCAGCCCCAGCATTTT. Residues: CAWSLPRGPGRFISNQPQHF.

This rearrangement joins TRBV24-1 to TRBJ2-1; D is perhaps TRBD1 (6 bases). CDR1 is KGHDR, CDR2 SFDVKD, per germline. CDR3 length: 16 amino acids. Deletions cut 5 bases from V and 3 bases from J, with 16 bases between. CDR3 nucleotides: TGTGCCACCAGTGCCTCCCCGGGACACTACTACAATGAGCAGTTCTTC. It yields the protein CATSASPGHYYNEQFF.

The V gene is TRBV9, the J gene TRBJ2-7, with 9 bases fitting TRBD1. Germline V lookup: CDR1 SGDLS, CDR2 YYNGEE. V dropped 4 bases and J dropped 2; count of bases not matched to a gene: 7. The CDR3 totals 15 residues. Written as DNA, the CDR3 is TGTGCCAGCAGCCCTCGGGACAGGGTGGCCTACGAGCAGTACTTC. Translated: CASSPRDRVAYEQYF.

This chain connects TRBV7-9 to TRBJ2-6; TRBD1 or TRBD2 may be the D gene (6 bases each). V lost 4 bases and J 1 base, leaving 20 bases between the germline ends. Germline CDR1 reads SEHNR; CDR2 reads FQNEAQ (reference sequence). This CDR3 has 19 amino acids. CDR3 region: CASSSSLAGGGSGANVLTF. The CDR3 DNA is TGTGCCAGCAGCTCCTCCTTAGCCGGAGGGGGATCTGGGGCCAACGTCCTGACTTTC.

The rearrangement links TRBV29-1 to TRBJ2-2; D remains ambiguous. The length of the CDR3 is 12 residues. Germline values: CDR1 SQVTM, CDR2 ANQGSEA. Trimming cost V 7 bases and J 5 bases, with 11 bases left between them. The CDR3: CSARTRTGELFF. The CDR3 DNA reads as TGCAGCGCACGAACAAGGACCGGGGAGCTGTTTTTT.

This clone was counted a few times. The J gene is TRBJ2-7, the V gene TRBV6-5; D is perhaps TRBD2 (5 bases). V was pared by 8 bases and J by 1 base, with 12 bases between. Germline CDR1 is MNHEY and CDR2 is SVGAGI. This CDR3 is 13 amino acids long. The CDR3: CASRGDLSYEQYF. In DNA, the CDR3 is TGTGCCAGCCGGGGAGACTTATCCTACGAGCAGTACTTC.

The chain is built from TRBV19 and TRBJ1-1; D unresolved. Germline values: CDR1 LNHDA, CDR2 SQIVND (reference sequence). Trimming took 4 bases from V and 0 from J, leaving 12 bases between them. The CDR3 has 15 residues. The CDR3 here is CASSTSGKMNTEAFF. CDR3 sequence (DNA): TGTGCCAGTAGTACGTCAGGAAAGATGAACACTGAAGCTTTCTTT. Using reference TRBV19 and TRBJ1-1 for the parts outside the CDR3, the full variable domain is DGGITQSPKYLFRKEGQNVTLSCEQNLNHDAMYWYRQDPGQGLRLIYYSQIVNDFQKGDIAEGYSVSREKKESFPLTVTSAQKNPTAFYLCASSTSGKMNTEAFFGQGTRLTVV.